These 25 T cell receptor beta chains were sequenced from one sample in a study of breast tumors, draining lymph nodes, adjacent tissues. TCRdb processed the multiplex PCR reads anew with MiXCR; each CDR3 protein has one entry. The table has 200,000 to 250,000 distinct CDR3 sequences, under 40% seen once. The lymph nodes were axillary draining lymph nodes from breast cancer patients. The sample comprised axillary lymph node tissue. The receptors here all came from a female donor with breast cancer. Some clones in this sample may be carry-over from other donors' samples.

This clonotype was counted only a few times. CDR3 sequence: CASSLSGSSYGYTF. The DNA for the CDR3 is TGTGCCAGCAGTTTATCCGGCAGCTCCTATGGCTACACCTTC. This chain connects TRBV27 to TRBJ1-2; no definite D call. V lost 0 bases, J lost 4 bases, and 9 bases lay in between. This CDR3 has 14 amino acids. Per the germline V gene, CDR1 is MNHEY and CDR2 is SMNVEV (reference sequence).

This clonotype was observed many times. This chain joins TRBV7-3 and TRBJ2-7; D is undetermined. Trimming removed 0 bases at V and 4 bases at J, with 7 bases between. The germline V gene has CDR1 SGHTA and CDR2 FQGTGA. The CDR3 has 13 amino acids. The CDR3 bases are TGTGCCAGCAGCTTAACGGGTGGGTACGAGCAGTACTTC. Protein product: CASSLTGGYEQYF.

Here the CDR3 reads CASSMTGGAGELFF. As DNA, the CDR3 is TGTGCCAGTAGTATGACAGGGGGGGCCGGGGAGCTGTTTTTT. The rearrangement uses TRBV19 and TRBJ2-2, with 9 bases aligning to TRBD1. The length of the CDR3 is 14 residues. Looked up from germline, CDR1 is LNHDA and CDR2 is SQIVND (reference sequence). V gave up 3 bases and J gave up 6 bases; unmatched junction bases: 2.

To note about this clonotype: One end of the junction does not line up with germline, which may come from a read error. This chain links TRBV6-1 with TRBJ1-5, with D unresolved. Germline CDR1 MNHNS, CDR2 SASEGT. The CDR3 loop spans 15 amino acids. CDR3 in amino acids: CASSQAGGFSQPQHF. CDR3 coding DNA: TGTGCCAGCAGTCAAGCAGGTGGTTTCAGTCAGCCCCAGCATTTT.

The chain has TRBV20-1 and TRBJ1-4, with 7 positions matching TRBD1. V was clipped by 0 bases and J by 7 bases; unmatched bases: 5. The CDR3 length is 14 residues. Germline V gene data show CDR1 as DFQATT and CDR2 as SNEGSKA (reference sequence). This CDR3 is CSARDSQGGEKLFF. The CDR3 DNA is TGCAGTGCTAGAGATTCGCAGGGGGGTGAAAAACTGTTTTTT.

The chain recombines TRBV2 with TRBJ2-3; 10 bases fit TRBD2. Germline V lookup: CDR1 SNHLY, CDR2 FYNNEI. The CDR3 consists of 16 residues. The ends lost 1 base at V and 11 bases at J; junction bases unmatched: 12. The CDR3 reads CASSEGWLAGGDEQYF. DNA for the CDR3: TGTGCCAGCAGTGAAGGGTGGTTAGCGGGGGGCGATGAGCAGTATTTT. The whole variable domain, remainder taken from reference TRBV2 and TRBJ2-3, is EPEVTQTPSHQVTQMGQEVILRCVPISNHLYFYWYRQILGQKVEFLVSFYNNEISEKSEIFDDQFSVERPDGSNFTLKIRSTKLEDSAMYFCASSEGWLAGGDEQYFGPGTRLTVL.

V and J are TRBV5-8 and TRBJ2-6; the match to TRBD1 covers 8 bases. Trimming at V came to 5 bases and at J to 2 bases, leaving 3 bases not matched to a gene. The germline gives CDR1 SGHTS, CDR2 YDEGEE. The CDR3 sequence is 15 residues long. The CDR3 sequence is CASRGQGTGANVLTF. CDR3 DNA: TGTGCCAGCAGAGGACAGGGTACTGGGGCCAACGTCCTGACTTTC.

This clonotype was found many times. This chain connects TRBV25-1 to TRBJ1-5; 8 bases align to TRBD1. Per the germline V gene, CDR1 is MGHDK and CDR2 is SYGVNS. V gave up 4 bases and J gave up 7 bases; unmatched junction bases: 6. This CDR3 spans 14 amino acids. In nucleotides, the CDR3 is TGTGCCAGCAGTGCGACAGGGGAGAGCCAGCCCCAGCATTTT. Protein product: CASSATGESQPQHF.

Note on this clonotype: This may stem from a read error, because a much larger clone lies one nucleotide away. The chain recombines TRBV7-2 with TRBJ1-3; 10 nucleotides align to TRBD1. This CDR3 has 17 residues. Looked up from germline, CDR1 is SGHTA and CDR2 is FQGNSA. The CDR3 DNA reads TGTGCCAGCAGCTCAGGGACAGGGGCTAGTTTTGGAAACCCCATATATTTT. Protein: CASSSGTGASFGNPIYF.

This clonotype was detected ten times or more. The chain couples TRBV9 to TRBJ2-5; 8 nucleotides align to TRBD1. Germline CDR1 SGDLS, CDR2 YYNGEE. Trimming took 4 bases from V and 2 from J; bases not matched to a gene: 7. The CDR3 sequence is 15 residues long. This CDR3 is CASSFRQGRQETQYF. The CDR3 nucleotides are TGTGCCAGCAGCTTTCGACAGGGGAGACAAGAGACCCAGTACTTC.

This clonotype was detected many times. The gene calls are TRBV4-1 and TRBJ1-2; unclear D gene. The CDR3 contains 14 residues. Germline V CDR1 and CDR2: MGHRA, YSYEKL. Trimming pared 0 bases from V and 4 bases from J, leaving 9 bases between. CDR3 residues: CASSQDPTVYGYTF. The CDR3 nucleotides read TGCGCCAGCAGCCAAGATCCCACAGTCTATGGCTACACCTTC.

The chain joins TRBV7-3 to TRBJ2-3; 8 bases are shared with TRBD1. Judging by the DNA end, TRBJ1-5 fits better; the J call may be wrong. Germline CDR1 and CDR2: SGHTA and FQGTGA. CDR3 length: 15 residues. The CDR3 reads CASSFGQGHTDTQHF. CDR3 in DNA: TGTGCCAGCAGCTTCGGACAGGGACACACGGATACGCAGCATTTT.

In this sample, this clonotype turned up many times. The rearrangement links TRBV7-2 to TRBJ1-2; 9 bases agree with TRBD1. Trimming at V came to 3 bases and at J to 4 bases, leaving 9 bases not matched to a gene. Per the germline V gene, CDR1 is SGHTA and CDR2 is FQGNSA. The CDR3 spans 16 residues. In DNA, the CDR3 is TGTGCCAGCAGCTTCTCGCCCGGGACAGGGACCTATGGCTACACCTTC. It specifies CASSFSPGTGTYGYTF.

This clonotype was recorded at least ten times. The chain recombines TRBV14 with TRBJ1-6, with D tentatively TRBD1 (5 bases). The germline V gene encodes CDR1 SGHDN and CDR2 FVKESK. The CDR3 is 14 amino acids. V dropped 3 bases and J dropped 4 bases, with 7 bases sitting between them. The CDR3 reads CASSHTGYNSPLHF. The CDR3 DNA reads TGTGCCAGCAGCCACACAGGATATAATTCACCCCTCCACTTT.

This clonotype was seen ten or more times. The DNA for the CDR3 is TGCAGTGCTAGGGGACAGGGCTACGAGCAGTACTTC. Translated: CSARGQGYEQYF. V is TRBV20-1 and J is TRBJ2-7, with 9 positions matching TRBD1. V was pared by 3 bases and J by 3 bases, with 0 bases of the junction left unmatched. Germline V gene sequence: CDR1 DFQATT, CDR2 SNEGSKA (reference sequence). This CDR3 has 12 amino acids.

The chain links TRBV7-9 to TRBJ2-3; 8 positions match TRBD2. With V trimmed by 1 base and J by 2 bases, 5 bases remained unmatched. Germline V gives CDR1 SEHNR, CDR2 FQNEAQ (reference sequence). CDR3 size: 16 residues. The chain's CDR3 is CASSLVGGRPTDTQYF. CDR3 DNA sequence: TGTGCCAGCAGCTTAGTAGGCGGGAGGCCCACAGATACGCAGTATTTT. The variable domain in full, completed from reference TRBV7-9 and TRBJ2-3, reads DTGVSQNPRHKITKRGQNVTFRCDPISEHNRLYWYRQTLGQGPEFLTYFQNEAQLEKSRLLSDRFSAERPKGSFSTLEIQRTEQGDSAMYLCASSLVGGRPTDTQYFGPGTRLTVL.

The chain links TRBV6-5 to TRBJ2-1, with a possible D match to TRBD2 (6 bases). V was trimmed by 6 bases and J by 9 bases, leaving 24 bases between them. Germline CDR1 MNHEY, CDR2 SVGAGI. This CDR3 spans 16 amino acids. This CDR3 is CASSFLSTGVSREQFF. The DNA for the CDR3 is TGTGCCAGCAGCTTCCTTTCAACGGGGGTCTCTCGTGAGCAGTTCTTC.

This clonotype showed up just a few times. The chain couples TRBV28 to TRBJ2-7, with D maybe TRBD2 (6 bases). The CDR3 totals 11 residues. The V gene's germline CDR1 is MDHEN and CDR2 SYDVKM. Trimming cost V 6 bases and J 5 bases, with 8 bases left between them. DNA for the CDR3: TGTGCCAGCAGGGAGGGAAACGAGCAGTACTTC. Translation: CASREGNEQYF.

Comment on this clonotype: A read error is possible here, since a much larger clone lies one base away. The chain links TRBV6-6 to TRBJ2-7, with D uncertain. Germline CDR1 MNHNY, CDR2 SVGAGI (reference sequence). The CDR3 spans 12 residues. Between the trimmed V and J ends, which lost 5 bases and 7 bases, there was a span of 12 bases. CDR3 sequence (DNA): TGTGCCAGCAGTCACGTTGACTTAGAGCAGTACTTC. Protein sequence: CASSHVDLEQYF.

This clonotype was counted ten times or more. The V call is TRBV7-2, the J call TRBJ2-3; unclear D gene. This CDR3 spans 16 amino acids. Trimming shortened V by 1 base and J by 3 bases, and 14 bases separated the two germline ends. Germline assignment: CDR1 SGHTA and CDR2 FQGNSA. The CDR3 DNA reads TGTGCCAGCAGCTTAGTAAGAAGGATGCGGACAGATACGCAGTATTTT. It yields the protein CASSLVRRMRTDTQYF.

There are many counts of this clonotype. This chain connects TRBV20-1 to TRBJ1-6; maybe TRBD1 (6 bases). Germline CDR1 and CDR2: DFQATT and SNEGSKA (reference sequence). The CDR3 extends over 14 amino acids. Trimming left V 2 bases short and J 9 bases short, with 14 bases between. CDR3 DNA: TGCAGTGCTAGAAATACAGGGACCACTTCACCCCTCCACTTT. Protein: CSARNTGTTSPLHF.

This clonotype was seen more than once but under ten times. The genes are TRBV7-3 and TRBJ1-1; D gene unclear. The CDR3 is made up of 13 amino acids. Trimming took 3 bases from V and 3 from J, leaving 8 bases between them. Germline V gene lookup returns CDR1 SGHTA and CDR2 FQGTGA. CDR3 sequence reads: CASSFSVYTEAFF. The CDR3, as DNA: TGTGCCAGCAGCTTCTCGGTGTACACTGAAGCTTTCTTT.

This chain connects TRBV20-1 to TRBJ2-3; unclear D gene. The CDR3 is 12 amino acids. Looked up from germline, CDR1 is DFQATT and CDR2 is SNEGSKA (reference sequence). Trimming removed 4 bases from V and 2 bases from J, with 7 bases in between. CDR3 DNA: TGCAGTGCTACATCACTCACAGATACGCAGTATTTT. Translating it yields CSATSLTDTQYF.

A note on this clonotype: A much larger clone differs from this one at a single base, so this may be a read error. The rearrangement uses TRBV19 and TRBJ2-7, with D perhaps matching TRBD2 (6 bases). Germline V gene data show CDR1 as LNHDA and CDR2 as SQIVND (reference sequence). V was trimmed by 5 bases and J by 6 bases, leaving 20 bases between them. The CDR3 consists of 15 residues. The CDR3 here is CASSRGGQSFSEQYF. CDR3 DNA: TGTGCCAGTAGTCGGGGAGGCCAGAGTTTTAGCGAGCAGTACTTC.

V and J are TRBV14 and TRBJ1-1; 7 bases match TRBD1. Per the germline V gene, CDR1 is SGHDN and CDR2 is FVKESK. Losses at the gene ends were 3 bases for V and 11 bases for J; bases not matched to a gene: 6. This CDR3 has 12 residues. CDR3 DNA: TGTGCCAGCAGCCAGGGAACAGGGGCGGCTTTCTTT. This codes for CASSQGTGAAFF. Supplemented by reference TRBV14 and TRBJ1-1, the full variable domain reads EAGVTQFPSHSVIEKGQTVTLRCDPISGHDNLYWYRRVMGKEIKFLLHFVKESKQDESGMPNNRFLAERTGGTYSTLKVQPAELEDSGVYFCASSQGTGAAFFGQGTRLTVV.